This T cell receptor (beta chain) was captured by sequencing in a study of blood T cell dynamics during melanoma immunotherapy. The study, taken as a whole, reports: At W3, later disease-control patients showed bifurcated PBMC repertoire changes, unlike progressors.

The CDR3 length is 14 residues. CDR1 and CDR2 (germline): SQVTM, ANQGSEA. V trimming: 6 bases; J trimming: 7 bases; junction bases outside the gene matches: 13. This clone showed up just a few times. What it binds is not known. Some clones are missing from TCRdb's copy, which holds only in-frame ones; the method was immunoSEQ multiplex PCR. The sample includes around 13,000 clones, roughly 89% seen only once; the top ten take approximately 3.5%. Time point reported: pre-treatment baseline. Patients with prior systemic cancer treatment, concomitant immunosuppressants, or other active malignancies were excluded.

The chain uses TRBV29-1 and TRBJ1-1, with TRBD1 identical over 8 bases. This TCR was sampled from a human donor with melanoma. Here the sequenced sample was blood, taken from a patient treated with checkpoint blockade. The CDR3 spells CSVAATGGTGEAFF. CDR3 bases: TGCAGCGTCGCCGCCACAGGGGGAACGGGTGAAGCTTTCTTT. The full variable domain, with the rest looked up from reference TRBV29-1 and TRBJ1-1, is SAVISQKPSRDICQRGTSLTIQCQVDSQVTMMFWYRQQPGQSLTLIATANQGSEATYESGFVIDKFPISRPNLTFSTLTVSNMSPEDSSIYLCSVAATGGTGEAFFGQGTRLTVV.